Listed here are 30 T cell receptor beta chains from one sample, sequenced in a study of blood T cell repertoires in COVID-19. Profiling relied on immunoSEQ multiplex PCR, and the TCRdb table lists in-frame clones only, not all of them. The repertoire holds 70,000 to 95,000 clones, about 90% seen once, with under 6.5% in the top ten. The sequenced material came from peripheral blood. These receptor sequences come from a man in his fifties or sixties with active COVID-19.

The chain links TRBV18 to TRBJ2-1; 10 bases match TRBD1. Germline CDR1 and CDR2: KGHSH and LQKENI. The length of the CDR3 is 18 residues. V trimming: 5 bases; J trimming: 7 bases; junction bases outside the gene matches: 17. The CDR3 is CASSSTLENRDRGNEQFF. The CDR3 DNA reads as TGTGCCAGCTCATCTACGTTGGAGAACCGGGACAGGGGAAATGAGCAGTTCTTC.

The rearrangement uses TRBV6-5 and TRBJ2-1, with a possible D match to TRBD1 (6 bases). The germline CDR1 and CDR2 sequences are MNHEY and SVGAGI. The CDR3 has 14 residues. V lost 6 bases and J lost 5, with 14 bases in between. Here the CDR3 DNA reads TGTGCCAGCAGCCCCCGGACAGCTGACAATGAGCAGTTCTTC. Translation: CASSPRTADNEQFF.

The chain is built from TRBV18 and TRBJ2-2; 7 nucleotides line up with TRBD1. CDR1 and CDR2 from the germline V gene are KGHSH and LQKENI. CDR3 length: 17 amino acids. V dropped 6 bases and J dropped 1; count of bases not matched to a gene: 11. Here the CDR3 reads CASSLVGGHLNTGELFF. In DNA, the CDR3 is TGTGCCAGCTCCCTGGTAGGGGGCCACCTGAACACCGGGGAGCTGTTTTTT. Supplemented by reference TRBV18 and TRBJ2-2, the full variable domain reads NAGVMQNPRHLVRRRGQEARLRCSPMKGHSHVYWYRQLPEEGLKFMVYLQKENIIDESGMPKERFSAEFPKEGPSILRIQQVVRGDSAAYFCASSLVGGHLNTGELFFGEGSRLTVL.

The V gene is TRBV5-4, the J gene TRBJ2-1; TRBD1 matches at 8 bases. V lost 2 bases to trimming and J lost 4 bases; unmatched junction nucleotides: 5. Germline assignment: CDR1 SGHNT and CDR2 YYREEE (reference sequence). There are 15 residues in the CDR3. The CDR3, as DNA: TGTGCCAGCAGCTTAGGACAGGGCGAGTACAATGAGCAGTTCTTC. Its protein product is CASSLGQGEYNEQFF.

The genes are TRBV6-6 and TRBJ2-3, with 11 bases fitting TRBD2. Per the germline V gene, CDR1 is MNHNY and CDR2 is SVGAGI (reference sequence). The CDR3 runs to 16 residues. After removal of 6 bases from V and 4 bases from J, the junction contained 9 bases not matched to a gene. CDR3 bases: TGTGCCAGCAGCCCCGGGGCTAGCGGGGGGTCAGATACGCAGTATTTT. The encoded protein is CASSPGASGGSDTQYF.

This sequence joins TRBV7-2 and TRBJ2-7, with TRBD2 identical over 8 bases. Trimming at V came to 6 bases and at J to 6 bases, leaving 10 bases not matched to a gene. The CDR3 runs 14 residues. The V gene's germline CDR1 is SGHTA and CDR2 FQGNSA. CDR3 amino acids: CASRRESGSGEQYF. The CDR3 DNA reads TGTGCCAGCAGGAGAGAAAGCGGGAGCGGCGAGCAGTACTTC.

The chain's CDR3 is CASSSYAGVADGYTF. For the CDR3, the DNA is TGCGCCAGCAGCTCCTACGCGGGGGTGGCTGATGGCTACACCTTC. The V gene is TRBV5-1, the J gene TRBJ1-2, with D possibly TRBD1 on 5 matching bases. The germline V gene encodes CDR1 SGHRS and CDR2 YFSETQ. The CDR3 covers 15 residues. V was trimmed by 3 bases and J by 6 bases, leaving 18 bases between them.

V and J are TRBV28 and TRBJ2-2, with D possibly being TRBD1 (6 bases). Germline lookup yields CDR1 MDHEN and CDR2 SYDVKM. This CDR3 is built from 15 residues. V was trimmed by 5 bases and J by 4 bases, leaving 14 bases between them. CDR3: CASSPTGKGTGELFF. The CDR3 DNA reads as TGTGCCAGCAGTCCTACAGGGAAAGGCACCGGGGAGCTGTTTTTT.

The chain links TRBV7-8 to TRBJ2-1, with D tentatively TRBD1 (6 bases). The CDR3 length is 15 residues. Germline V gene lookup returns CDR1 SGHVS and CDR2 FQNEAQ. The ends were cut back, 1 base at V and 1 base at J, with 8 bases in the middle. The CDR3 sequence: CASSLGGQSYNEQFF. CDR3 DNA sequence: TGTGCCAGCAGCTTAGGGGGACAATCCTACAATGAGCAGTTCTTC.

In DNA form, the CDR3 reads TGTGCCAGCTCACCAAGCGCGGTGAACACTGAAGCTTTCTTT. Amino acid sequence: CASSPSAVNTEAFF. V gene TRBV18 combines with J gene TRBJ1-1, with D unresolved. The V end was cut by 2 bases, the J end by 0 bases, with 7 bases between. CDR1 and CDR2 from the germline V gene are KGHSH and LQKENI. The CDR3 sequence is 14 residues long.

This rearrangement joins TRBV9 to TRBJ1-3; D remains ambiguous. Trimming took 0 bases from V and 0 from J, leaving 7 bases between them. Germline V gene sequence: CDR1 SGDLS, CDR2 YYNGEE. This CDR3 is built from 15 residues. The CDR3 is CASSVAPDSGNTIYF. The CDR3 DNA sequence: TGTGCCAGCAGCGTAGCGCCAGACTCTGGAAACACCATATATTTT.

The chain employs TRBV6-5 and TRBJ2-1, with 8 bases fitting TRBD1. Germline loops: CDR1 MNHEY, CDR2 SVGAGI. V shed 5 bases, J shed 12 bases, and the junction held 9 bases outside the gene matches. This CDR3 has 13 amino acids. The CDR3 is CASSPGTGSRQFF. In DNA, the CDR3 is TGTGCCAGCAGTCCCGGGACAGGTTCCAGGCAGTTCTTC.

The chain uses TRBV2 and TRBJ2-1; TRBD2 aligns across 7 bases. Trimming at V came to 6 bases and at J to 0 bases, leaving 2 bases not matched to a gene. Germline CDR1 is SNHLY and CDR2 is FYNNEI. The CDR3 runs 14 residues. The CDR3 spells CASSPGGSYNEQFF. The CDR3 coding sequence is TGTGCCAGCAGCCCGGGGGGCTCCTACAATGAGCAGTTCTTC.

In its sample, this clone was seen a few times. The V call is TRBV28, the J call TRBJ2-7; TRBD1 matches at 8 bases. The trim removed 2 bases at V and 5 bases at J, leaving 8 bases unmatched. This CDR3 contains 15 residues. The germline V gene encodes CDR1 MDHEN and CDR2 SYDVKM. The CDR3 coding sequence is TGTGCCAGCAGTTTAGCGACAGGGGTCCCTGACGAGCAGTACTTC. Residues: CASSLATGVPDEQYF.

This clone has a single count. The V and J genes are TRBV6-5 and TRBJ2-5; maybe TRBD2 (5 bases). Germline lookup yields CDR1 MNHEY and CDR2 SVGAGI. The CDR3 has 13 residues. The V end was cut by 4 bases, the J end by 5 bases, with 11 bases between. The CDR3 nucleotides are TGTGCCAGCAGTTCCCCCAGGAGGGAGACCCAGTACTTC. It codes for CASSSPRRETQYF.

The J gene is TRBJ1-3, the V gene TRBV9, with D unresolved. The CDR3 extends over 16 amino acids. Trimming took 0 bases from V and 8 from J, leaving 18 bases between them. Germline V gene lookup returns CDR1 SGDLS and CDR2 YYNGEE. This CDR3 reads CASSVGLIPSIDTIYF. DNA of the CDR3: TGTGCCAGCAGCGTAGGACTAATCCCCTCCATAGACACCATATATTTT.

The chain links TRBV25-1 to TRBJ1-1; no reliable D call. V was clipped by 3 bases and J by 1 base, with 6 bases between them. The length of the CDR3 is 13 residues. The V gene's germline CDR1 is MGHDK and CDR2 SYGVNS. The CDR3 DNA is TGTGCCAGCAGTGAGGGAGAGAACACTGAAGCTTTCTTT. Protein: CASSEGENTEAFF. Full variable domain (missing parts from reference TRBV25-1 and TRBJ1-1): EADIYQTPRYLVIGTGKKITLECSQTMGHDKMYWYQQDPGMELHLIHYSYGVNSTEKGDLSSESTVSRIRTEHFPLTLESARPSHTSQYLCASSEGENTEAFFGQGTRLTVV.

The chain carries TRBV2 and TRBJ1-2; 10 bases are a match to TRBD1. V dropped 5 bases and J dropped 7; count of bases not matched to a gene: 10. CDR1 and CDR2 from the germline V gene are SNHLY and FYNNEI. This CDR3 comprises 15 residues. In nucleotides, the CDR3 is TGTGCCAGCAGTACGACAGGGGGCCCTACTAGTGGCTACACCTTC. Protein: CASSTTGGPTSGYTF.

The J gene is TRBJ2-7, the V gene TRBV5-4; D may be TRBD1 (5 bases). V was cut by 3 bases and J by 7 bases, with 14 bases left in between. The CDR3 runs to 13 residues. CDR1 and CDR2 from the germline V gene are SGHNT and YYREEE (reference sequence). The CDR3 region has the DNA TGTGCCAGCAGCTCCCCCCGACAGACAGAGCAGTACTTC. It encodes CASSSPRQTEQYF. The variable domain in full, with the rest retrieved from reference TRBV5-4 and TRBJ2-7, is ETGVTQSPTHLIKTRGQQVTLRCSSQSGHNTVSWYQQALGQGPQFIFQYYREEENGRGNFPPRFSGLQFPNYSSELNVNALELDDSALYLCASSSPRQTEQYFGPGTRLTVT.

The chain uses TRBV5-4 and TRBJ2-3; D might be TRBD2 (5 bases). CDR1 is SGHNT, CDR2 YYREEE, per germline (reference sequence). The ends were cut back, 6 bases at V and 3 bases at J, with 26 bases in the middle. The CDR3 is made up of 18 amino acids. The CDR3 sequence is CASIIQGRSGKKTDTQYF. CDR3 nucleotide sequence: TGTGCCAGCATCATCCAAGGTCGATCGGGGAAGAAGACAGATACGCAGTATTTT. The entire variable domain, with the rest obtained from reference TRBV5-4 and TRBJ2-3, is as follows: ETGVTQSPTHLIKTRGQQVTLRCSSQSGHNTVSWYQQALGQGPQFIFQYYREEENGRGNFPPRFSGLQFPNYSSELNVNALELDDSALYLCASIIQGRSGKKTDTQYFGPGTRLTVL.

This clone was detected once. The chain's CDR3 is CASSYSGGYGYTF. CDR3 in DNA: TGTGCCAGCAGTTACTCCGGGGGATATGGCTACACCTTC. This chain links TRBV6-5 with TRBJ1-2; maybe TRBD1 (5 bases). The CDR3 extends over 13 amino acids. Between the trimmed V and J ends, which lost 0 bases and 5 bases, there was a span of 7 bases. Germline V gives CDR1 MNHEY, CDR2 SVGAGI.

This rearrangement joins TRBV7-9 to TRBJ1-4; D is possibly TRBD1 (5 bases). CDR1 and CDR2 from the germline V gene are SEHNR and FQNEAQ (reference sequence). This CDR3 is built from 16 residues. V was shortened by 3 bases and J by 0 bases, with 11 bases between the two germline ends. The CDR3 nucleotides are TGTGCCAGCAGCTTTAGGGAGGGGACAACTAATGAAAAACTGTTTTTT. It is translated as CASSFREGTTNEKLFF.

The chain is built from TRBV4-2 and TRBJ2-7, with TRBD2 identical over 10 bases. This CDR3 has 17 amino acids. Germline assignment: CDR1 LGHNA and CDR2 YNFKEQ. Losses at the gene ends were 2 bases for V and 0 bases for J; bases not matched to a gene: 7. In DNA form, the CDR3 reads TGTGCCAGCAGCCAAATAGCGGGGGGCTTAACCTCCTACGAGCAGTACTTC. This gives the protein CASSQIAGGLTSYEQYF.

This clone was seen just once. The rearrangement joins TRBV27 to TRBJ2-1, with D maybe TRBD2 (5 bases). Per the germline V gene, CDR1 is MNHEY and CDR2 is SMNVEV (reference sequence). The V end was cut by 3 bases, the J end by 12 bases, with 12 bases between. This CDR3 has 12 residues. The CDR3 DNA reads as TGTGCCAGCAGTTTGGGAGTGGGTGGGCAGTTCTTC. This codes for CASSLGVGGQFF.

V usage is TRBV6-6 and J usage is TRBJ2-7, with 8 bases aligning to TRBD2. V was pared by 5 bases and J by 0 bases, with 9 bases of the junction left unmatched. The CDR3 runs 16 residues. Germline assignment: CDR1 MNHNY and CDR2 SVGAGI (reference sequence). The chain's CDR3 is CASSVNERESSYEQYF. Here the CDR3 DNA reads TGTGCCAGCAGTGTAAACGAGCGGGAGTCCTCCTACGAGCAGTACTTC.

This clone was observed many times. The rearrangement uses TRBV9 and TRBJ1-2; D gene unclear. Per the germline V gene, CDR1 is SGDLS and CDR2 is YYNGEE. The V gene lost 0 bases and the J gene lost 4 bases, with 7 bases spanning the gap. This CDR3 comprises 13 residues. CDR3 loop: CASSVGGSYGYTF. As DNA, the CDR3 is TGTGCCAGCAGCGTAGGAGGCAGCTATGGCTACACCTTC.

The V gene is TRBV6-2 or TRBV6-3, the J gene TRBJ1-5, with D perhaps matching TRBD1 (5 bases). Trimming removed 5 bases at V and 0 bases at J, with 14 bases between. The CDR3 spans 16 residues. Per germline, CDR1 MNHEY and CDR2 SVGEGT. The CDR3, as DNA: TGTGCCAGCAGTAGCCAAGACAGTCATAGCAATCAGCCCCAGCATTTT. The encoded protein is CASSSQDSHSNQPQHF.

The gene calls are TRBV19 and TRBJ2-3, with a tentative D call TRBD1 (5 bases). The CDR3 is made up of 14 amino acids. CDR1 and CDR2 from the germline V gene are LNHDA and SQIVND (reference sequence). V was shortened by 5 bases and J by 2 bases, with 11 bases between the two germline ends. The DNA of the CDR3 is TGTGCCAGTAGTGCGACAGCAATCACAGATACGCAGTATTTT. As protein: CASSATAITDTQYF.

This clone has a handful of counts. This sequence joins TRBV30 and TRBJ2-3; D gene unclear. Germline V lookup: CDR1 GTSNPN, CDR2 SVGIG (reference sequence). V lost 0 bases, J lost 0 bases, and 16 bases lay in between. CDR3 length equals 17 residues. The DNA of the CDR3 is TGTGCCTGGAGTGTAACATTTGGCAGGTCGAGCACAGATACGCAGTATTTT. Encoded protein: CAWSVTFGRSSTDTQYF.

This chain links TRBV15 with TRBJ2-5; D uncertain. CDR3 length: 12 amino acids. V was clipped by 3 bases and J by 7 bases, with 9 bases between them. Germline lookup yields CDR1 LNHNV and CDR2 YYDKDF (reference sequence). The CDR3 bases are TGTGCCACCAGCAGCGACAAAACGACCCAGTACTTC. This gives the protein CATSSDKTTQYF.